This T cell receptor beta chain was recovered during a study of CD8 T cells in ankylosing spondylitis. TCRdb re-called the 5' RACE reads with MiXCR, one entry per CDR3 protein. The sample lists about 240,000 distinct CDR3 sequences, roughly 10% occurring once. General study results and limits: The study identified a TCR beta motif of roughly eight highly homologous variants that appeared characteristic of ankylosing spondylitis blood. Matched ankylosing spondylitis synovial fluid reportedly showed significant enrichment of disease-linked clones. Disease-associated clones were CD8+ and fairly uncommon in peripheral blood.

This clonotype came up many times. Its antigen is not identified. The CDR3 extends over 15 amino acids. CDR1 SGHRS and CDR2 YFSETQ come from the germline V gene. The germline V and J ends were trimmed by 4 bases and 4 bases, with 18 bases remaining between them. The sequence was collected from a male donor with ankylosing spondylitis or in good health (not recorded which). The genes are TRBV5-1 and TRBJ2-7; maybe TRBD2 (6 bases). The sequenced sample was blood, either unsorted or a sorted T cell fraction (not recorded which). The CDR3 DNA is TGCGCCAGCAGCCCCCAGATGCGGGGAAAATACGAGCAGTACTTC. Translated, it gives CASSPQMRGKYEQYF. Supplemented by reference TRBV5-1 and TRBJ2-7, the full variable domain reads KAGVTQTPRYLIKTRGQQVTLSCSPISGHRSVSWYQQTPGQGLQFLFEYFSETQRNKGNFPGRFSGRQFSNSRSEMNVSTLELGDSALYLCASSPQMRGKYEQYFGPGTRLTVT.